The source of this T cell receptor (beta chain) is a study of blood T cells in healthy people across ages. At the level of the study: With template switching, about one barcoded beta molecule was captured per two T cells. Notes on the study in general: Possibly confounding the expanded clonotype changes was the fact that donor CMV status was unknown. Per million T cells, TCR beta diversity dropped about linearly as age rose.

The germline V gene encodes CDR1 MNHEY and CDR2 SMNVEV (reference sequence). The CDR3 sequence is 15 residues long. Trimming removed 6 bases from V and 0 bases from J, with 13 bases in between. Each sample yielded at least 6 million isolated PBMCs. A second PCR, run for roughly 6 to 11 cycles, used a sample-barcoded 5' primer plus a J-beta primer mix. TCRdb analysed the 5' RACE reads with MiXCR anew, one entry per CDR3 protein. Of about 290,000 distinct CDR3 sequences listed, 27% were seen once; the top ten hold 25% to 30%. Note on this clonotype: The antigen remains undetermined.

This chain joins TRBV27 and TRBJ2-3; no reliable D call. This TCR was recovered from a woman between 70 and 85 years old in good health. Sample: blood. As DNA, the CDR3 is TGTGCCAGCAGCTTGGATGGGCGGAGCACAGATACGCAGTATTTT. Protein sequence: CASSLDGRSTDTQYF.